The 22 T cell receptor beta chains given below trace back to one sample, sequenced in a study of shared clonotypes between healthy human individuals. Repertoires were generated with immunoSEQ multiplex PCR, while TCRdb's copy carries only in-frame clones and drops some. The repertoire consists of about 490,000 clones, with 79% occurring once and the leading ten covering approximately 12%. What was sequenced was PBMCs. These receptors were taken from a woman between 40 and 55 years old in good health. Some clones in this sample may be carry-over from other donors' samples.

The chain uses TRBV2 and TRBJ2-3, with 14 nucleotides matching TRBD2. With 4 bases clipped from V and 4 bases from J, the junction kept 7 bases outside the gene matches. CDR1 is SNHLY and CDR2 is FYNNEI in the germline V gene. The CDR3 totals 17 residues. Written as DNA, the CDR3 is TGTGCCAGCAGTGCCGGGACTAGCGGGAGTTGGGCAGATACGCAGTATTTT. Protein sequence: CASSAGTSGSWADTQYF.

A remark on this clone: Other DNA sequences of this sample code for an identical CDR3. The gene calls are TRBV28 and TRBJ2-7; a possible D gene is TRBD1 (5 bases). Germline V CDR1 and CDR2: MDHEN, SYDVKM. The CDR3 is 12 residues long. Trimming took 5 bases from V and 4 from J, leaving 9 bases between them. CDR3 sequence reads: CASSLGQYEQYF. As DNA, the CDR3 is TGTGCCAGCAGTCTTGGACAATACGAGCAGTACTTC.

The V call is TRBV28, the J call TRBJ2-1, with D hard to call. V was pared by 1 base and J by 4 bases, with 8 bases between. Germline V lookup: CDR1 MDHEN, CDR2 SYDVKM. CDR3 size: 14 residues. DNA of the CDR3: TGTGCCAGCAGTTTATTGGCGGAATACAATGAGCAGTTCTTC. Protein product: CASSLLAEYNEQFF.

This clone was found a few times. Germline is not matched at one junction end, which may reflect a read error. This chain connects TRBV29-1 to TRBJ2-3, with 8 bases lining up with TRBD1. CDR1 is SQVTM, CDR2 ANQGSEA, per germline. The CDR3 runs 8 residues. The CDR3 DNA reads TGCAGCGTGCGGGACAGGACCTTT. Protein product: CSVRDRTF.

Comment on this clone: Other nucleotide sequences in the sample specify the same CDR3. The chain links TRBV18 to TRBJ2-5, with 7 bases aligning to TRBD1. CDR3 length equals 14 residues. Germline CDR1 reads KGHSH; CDR2 reads LQKENI. The V segment lost 2 bases and the J segment 4 bases; nucleotides outside the gene matches: 4. The DNA of the CDR3 is TGTGCCAGCTCACCAACGACAGGGAGAGAGACCCAGTACTTC. Its protein is CASSPTTGRETQYF. Combining the CDR3 with reference TRBV18 and TRBJ2-5 gives the whole variable domain NAGVMQNPRHLVRRRGQEARLRCSPMKGHSHVYWYRQLPEEGLKFMVYLQKENIIDESGMPKERFSAEFPKEGPSILRIQQVVRGDSAAYFCASSPTTGRETQYFGPGTRLLVL.

This clone has just a few counts. The gene calls are TRBV19 and TRBJ1-1, with D possibly being TRBD1 (6 bases). Between the trimmed V and J ends, which lost 7 bases and 1 base, there was a span of 16 bases. CDR1 and CDR2 from the germline V gene are LNHDA and SQIVND (reference sequence). This CDR3 region has 15 residues. In DNA, the CDR3 is TGTGCCAGTATCGCAACAGGGTCGGGGAACACTGAAGCTTTCTTT. Its translation is CASIATGSGNTEAFF. Complete variable domain (other parts from reference TRBV19 and TRBJ1-1): DGGITQSPKYLFRKEGQNVTLSCEQNLNHDAMYWYRQDPGQGLRLIYYSQIVNDFQKGDIAEGYSVSREKKESFPLTVTSAQKNPTAFYLCASIATGSGNTEAFFGQGTRLTVV.

The rearrangement links TRBV19 to TRBJ2-7; D is undetermined. V was clipped by 0 bases and J by 6 bases, with 3 bases between them. Germline lookup yields CDR1 LNHDA and CDR2 SQIVND (reference sequence). CDR3 length: 11 amino acids. CDR3 sequence (DNA): TGTGCCAGTAGTATAGAGGGCGAGCAGTACTTC. This translates into CASSIEGEQYF.

This chain joins TRBV4-2 and TRBJ2-4; TRBD2 matches at 10 bases. The CDR3 runs 18 residues. J lost 0 bases, V lost 4 bases, and 9 bases had no gene match. CDR1 is LGHNA and CDR2 is YNFKEQ in the germline V gene. The CDR3 coding sequence is TGTGCCAGCAGCCGCGGACTAGCGGAAACGCTAGCCAAAAACATTCAGTACTTC. Residues: CASSRGLAETLAKNIQYF.

J is TRBJ2-5 and V is TRBV7-3; 10 bases are shared with TRBD2. Germline V gene sequence: CDR1 SGHTA, CDR2 FQGTGA. After removal of 1 base from V and 5 bases from J, the junction contained 4 bases not matched to a gene. The CDR3 sequence is 15 residues long. CDR3 bases: TGTGCCAGCAGCTTAATGTCTAGCGGGAGTGAGACCCAGTACTTC. As protein: CASSLMSSGSETQYF.

About this clone itself: With only one base between it and a far larger clone, this is likely a read error. The J gene is TRBJ2-3, the V gene TRBV29-1, with 11 nucleotides matching TRBD1. Germline-derived CDR1 and CDR2 are SQVTM and ANQGSEA. The CDR3 is made up of 15 amino acids. CDR3 amino acids: CNVERGTGGSDTQYF. The CDR3 coding sequence is TGCAACGTTGAAAGGGGGACAGGGGGTTCGGATACGCAGTATTTT.

This clone was counted a single time. This chain uses TRBV7-9 with TRBJ1-5, with D unclear. The germline gives CDR1 SEHNR, CDR2 FQNEAQ (reference sequence). The CDR3 length is 13 residues. The ends were cut back, 6 bases at V and 3 bases at J, with 9 bases in the middle. This chain's CDR3 is CASRGGVNQPQHF. In DNA, the CDR3 is TGTGCCAGCAGAGGCGGGGTCAATCAGCCCCAGCATTTT.

V and J are TRBV21-1 and TRBJ1-5; TRBD1, as called in the table, went unchecked against the DNA. TRBV21-1 is flagged as a pseudogene. The CDR3 totals 12 residues. The DNA for the CDR3 is TGTGCCAGCCCCATCAGCAATCAGCCCCAGCATTTT. Residues: CASPISNQPQHF.

The chain carries TRBV4-2 and TRBJ1-5; 9 nucleotides agree with TRBD1. Germline trimming cut 3 bases from V and 4 bases from J; bases unmatched to any gene: 4. Per the germline V gene, CDR1 is LGHNA and CDR2 is YNFKEQ. The CDR3 is 15 residues long. Here the CDR3 reads CASSQGTGLNQPQHF. The CDR3 DNA is TGTGCCAGCAGCCAGGGGACAGGGTTGAATCAGCCCCAGCATTTT.

This clone occurred once. The gene calls are TRBV19 and TRBJ2-1; a possible D gene is TRBD2 (5 bases). V lost 3 bases to trimming and J lost 13 bases, with 19 bases between them. The CDR3 runs to 14 residues. CDR1 is LNHDA, CDR2 SQIVND, per germline (reference sequence). CDR3 sequence (DNA): TGTGCCAGTAGTATCGAGGACGGGATGGCTGGCCAGTTCTTC. This codes for CASSIEDGMAGQFF.

This chain joins TRBV5-4 and TRBJ2-7, with TRBD2 matching 10 bases. Losses at the gene ends were 0 bases for V and 0 bases for J; bases not matched to a gene: 3. Germline CDR1 is SGHNT and CDR2 is YYREEE (reference sequence). CDR3 length: 16 amino acids. CDR3 coding DNA: TGTGCCAGCAGCTTGGCGTCTAGCGGGAGCTCCTACGAGCAGTACTTC. Protein product: CASSLASSGSSYEQYF.

V usage is TRBV10-3 and J usage is TRBJ1-2; 7 bases match TRBD1. The CDR3 contains 13 residues. Losses at the gene ends were 0 bases for V and 7 bases for J; bases not matched to a gene: 2. CDR1 ENHRY and CDR2 SYGVKD come from the germline V gene. The DNA of the CDR3 is TGTGCCATCAGTGAGTCAGGGACAGTTGGCTACACCTTC. Protein: CAISESGTVGYTF.

The chain carries TRBV30 and TRBJ2-5, with 7 bases fitting TRBD2. The ends lost 5 bases at V and 5 bases at J; junction bases unmatched: 11. The CDR3 totals 14 residues. Germline V gene data show CDR1 as GTSNPN and CDR2 as SVGIG (reference sequence). CDR3 residues: CAWGPGGSSETQYF. The CDR3 DNA sequence: TGTGCCTGGGGCCCTGGCGGGAGCAGCGAGACCCAGTACTTC.

This clone was seen a few times. The chain is built from TRBV6-1 and TRBJ2-7, with 9 bases that match TRBD1. The CDR3 has 15 residues. Trimming took 5 bases from V and 1 from J; bases not matched to a gene: 6. CDR1 and CDR2 (germline): MNHNS, SASEGT. The CDR3 loop reads CASSLATGGSYEQYF. As DNA, the CDR3 is TGTGCCAGCAGTCTAGCGACAGGGGGGTCCTACGAGCAGTACTTC.

This chain links TRBV19 with TRBJ1-4; the D gene is possibly TRBD1 (5 bases). The CDR3 totals 14 residues. Germline CDR1 reads LNHDA; CDR2 reads SQIVND (reference sequence). Trimming took 6 bases from V and 3 from J, leaving 11 bases between them. The CDR3 spells CASRGGAANEKLFF. The CDR3 nucleotides are TGTGCCAGTAGGGGGGGTGCTGCTAATGAAAAACTGTTTTTT.

The rearrangement joins TRBV6-6 to TRBJ1-1; maybe TRBD1 (6 bases). With 3 bases removed from V and 3 bases from J, the gap between germline ends came to 11 bases. There are 14 residues in the CDR3. The germline V gene encodes CDR1 MNHNY and CDR2 SVGAGI (reference sequence). The CDR3 is CASSYNSGDTEAFF. As DNA, the CDR3 is TGTGCCAGCAGTTATAACTCAGGGGACACTGAAGCTTTCTTT.

As regards this clone: The sample carries other DNA sequences with the same CDR3. The V call is TRBV28, the J call TRBJ2-7; unclear D gene. CDR1 and CDR2 from the germline V gene are MDHEN and SYDVKM. Trimming took off 5 bases at V and 0 bases at J, with 5 bases between the two ends. This CDR3 contains 12 residues. The CDR3 reads CASSPHSYEQYF. In nucleotides, the CDR3 is TGTGCCAGCAGTCCACACTCCTACGAGCAGTACTTC.

The rearrangement links TRBV30 to TRBJ2-1; D uncertain. The V end was cut by 4 bases, the J end by 9 bases, with 10 bases between. CDR1 and CDR2 (germline): GTSNPN, SVGIG (reference sequence). This CDR3 is built from 11 residues. The CDR3 region has the DNA TGTGCCTGGAACGTAGCTACTGAGCAGTTCTTC. Translation: CAWNVATEQFF. Complete variable domain (other parts from reference TRBV30 and TRBJ2-1): SQTIHQWPATLVQPVGSPLSLECTVEGTSNPNLYWYRQAAGRGLQLLFYSVGIGQISSEVPQNLSASRPQDRQFILSSKKLLLSDSGFYLCAWNVATEQFFGPGTRLTVL.